The rows below give T cell receptor beta chains drawn from one sample of a study of PD-1 blockade in classical Hodgkin lymphoma. Profiled with immunoSEQ multiplex PCR; TCRdb holds only in-frame clones, not every one. The top ten hold over 15% of the sample, which has roughly 86,000 clones, about 83% seen once. This specimen consisted of peripheral blood mononuclear cells (PBMCs), obtained before the fourth cycle of nivolumab. These TCRs come from a human donor with classical Hodgkin lymphoma. The CDR3 runs from the conserved cysteine through the conserved F or W. A D gene is named only where the DNA matches it firmly. The size of a clone is reported for some rows only, either as once, few or many, or as a class for expanded clones.

TRBD2	TRBV4-2	TRBJ2-7	NA	TGTGCCAGCAGCAAAGCTGGACTAGCCTACGAGCAGTACTTC	CASSKAGLAYEQYF
NA	TRBV7-9	TRBJ2-7	NA	TGTGCCAGCAGCCCCGAGGGTGAAGGTTGGAACGAGCAGTACTTC	CASSPEGEGWNEQYF
TRBD2	TRBV2	TRBJ2-7	NA	TGTGCCAGCAGTGGGGGAGGGGTCCCCTACGAGCAGTACTTC	CASSGGGVPYEQYF
TRBD2	TRBV5-1	TRBJ2-1	NA	TGCGCCAGCAGGGGACTAGCGGGAGTTTGGGAGCAGTTCTTC	CASRGLAGVWEQFF
TRBD2	TRBV27	TRBJ2-3	NA	TGTGCCAGCAAGACCCGGACTAGCGGCACAGATACGCAGTATTTT	CASKTRTSGTDTQYF
TRBD1	TRBV9	TRBJ2-7	NA	TGTGCCAGCAACGTGGGACAGGGGAACGGGGAGCAGTACTTC	CASNVGQGNGEQYF
TRBD1	TRBV11-1	TRBJ2-7	NA	TGTGCCAGCAGCTGGGGTCCCCGGGACAGGGGAAACGAGCAGTACTTC	CASSWGPRDRGNEQYF
NA	TRBV5-4	TRBJ2-1	NA	TGTGCCAGCAGCAGTCCGACGGCTTACAATGAGCAGTTCTTC	CASSSPTAYNEQFF
NA	TRBV7-9	TRBJ1-1	once	TGTGCCAGCAGCTTATACAAGGGGAACACTGAAGCTTTCTTT	CASSLYKGNTEAFF
NA	TRBV28	TRBJ1-1	NA	TGTGCCAGCAGTTTAAGGGGAAGGTACACTGAAGCTTTCTTT	CASSLRGRYTEAFF
NA	TRBV7-9	TRBJ1-1	NA	TGTGCCAGCAGCTTAATTGGGGGCACTGAAGCTTTCTTT	CASSLIGGTEAFF
NA	TRBV28	TRBJ2-7	once	TGTGCCAGCAGTTTGGGAAAGAGGGGCTACGAGCAGTACTTC	CASSLGKRGYEQYF
TRBD1	TRBV25-1	TRBJ2-5	NA	TGTGCCAGCAGCCCGGGGACAGTCTTCCAAGAGACCCAGTACTTC	CASSPGTVFQETQYF
NA	TRBV29-1	TRBJ1-1	few	TGCAGCGGATCCCTGGGGAAGATGAACACTGAAGCTTTCTTT	CSGSLGKMNTEAFF
TRBD1	TRBV5-1	TRBJ1-1	NA	TGCGCCAGCAGCTTGGATTTTGACAGGGGGGCCACTGAAGCTTTCTTT	CASSLDFDRGATEAFF
TRBD1	TRBV5-1	TRBJ2-5	NA	TGCGCCAGCAGCTTGGGCAGGGGGCTAGAGACCCAGTACTTC	CASSLGRGLETQYF
NA	TRBV7-2	TRBJ1-2	few	TGTGCCACAGACAGACCTAACTATGGCTACACCTTC	CATDRPNYGYTF
TRBD1	TRBV19	TRBJ1-1	NA	TGTGCCAGTAGTCTCGGGACAGCCCTTTCCACTGAAGCTTTCTTT	CASSLGTALSTEAFF
TRBD1	TRBV19	TRBJ1-5	NA	TGTGCCAGTAGTTCCCGGGACAGGGGGAACAATCAGCCCCAGCATTTT	CASSSRDRGNNQPQHF
TRBD1	TRBV10-2	TRBJ1-5	once	TGCGCCAGCAGGGCGGAAGGGAGGGGGCAAGGCAATCAGCCCCAGCATTTT	CASRAEGRGQGNQPQHF
NA	TRBV30	TRBJ2-5	NA	TGTGCCTGGAGCCCAGGGACTGGTGTTACCCAGTACTTC	CAWSPGTGVTQYF
NA	TRBV5-1	TRBJ2-1	NA	TGCGCCAGCAGCTTGAGACCCCCACAGGAAGGGGATGAGCAGTTCTTC	CASSLRPPQEGDEQFF
NA	TRBV11-2	TRBJ2-1	NA	TGTGCCAGCAGCTTAGGTGGCCAGGGCTTTGTCGGGCAGTTCTTC	CASSLGGQGFVGQFF
TRBD1	TRBV5-4	TRBJ1-2	once	TGTGCCAGCAGGAGAGACAGGGGAGCTAACTATGGCTACACCTTC	CASRRDRGANYGYTF
NA	TRBV4-1	TRBJ1-5	NA	TGCGCCAGCAGCCAGGATGCGGGTAATGTTGGTCAGCCCCAGCATTTT	CASSQDAGNVGQPQHF
NA	TRBV5-4	TRBJ1-1	NA	TGTGCCAGCAGCTTGGTACGGGGAGGGAACACTGAAGCTTTCTTT	CASSLVRGGNTEAFF
TRBD2	TRBV4-1	TRBJ2-3	NA	TGCGCCAGCAGCCGACTAGCGGGCACAGATACGCAGTATTTT	CASSRLAGTDTQYF
TRBD1	TRBV4-3	TRBJ1-2	NA	TGCGCCAGCAGCCTCGGACAGGGGAACTATGGCTACACCTTC	CASSLGQGNYGYTF
NA	TRBV5-1	TRBJ2-3	NA	TGCGCCAGCAGCTCCCCGGACAGCACAGATACGCAGTATTTT	CASSSPDSTDTQYF
TRBD1	TRBV9	TRBJ2-2	NA	TGTGCCAGCAGCGGGACAGGGGGCATAAACACCGGGGAGCTGTTTTTT	CASSGTGGINTGELFF
NA	TRBV10-3	TRBJ2-7	NA	TGTGCCATCAGTGAGCCCATCCGAGGGGCTGGTGAGCAGTACTTC	CAISEPIRGAGEQYF
NA	TRBV2	TRBJ1-5	few	TGTGCCAGCAGTGAAAATCAGCCCCAGCATTTT	CASSENQPQHF
NA	TRBV19	TRBJ1-3	NA	TGTGCCAGTAGTATCAACTCTGGAAACACCATATATTTT	CASSINSGNTIYF
TRBD2	TRBV7-8	TRBJ2-1	NA	TGTGCCAGCAGCAAGACTAGCGGGGGCTACAATGAGCAGTTCTTC	CASSKTSGGYNEQFF
NA	TRBV29-1	TRBJ1-5	few	TGCAGCGTTACAAGGACTACCGGACATCAGCCCCAGCATTTT	CSVTRTTGHQPQHF
NA	TRBV7-2	TRBJ2-1	NA	TGTGCCAGCAGCTTGCTGGCGGGACCAATTAATGAGCAGTTCTTC	CASSLLAGPINEQFF
NA	TRBV19	TRBJ1-2	few	TGTGCCAGTAGTATTAACCTTCGCTACACCTTC	CASSINLRYTF
NA	TRBV28	TRBJ1-5	NA	TGTGCCAGCAGATCTGGGGCAGGGACCCTTAGCAATCAGCCCCAGCATTTT	CASRSGAGTLSNQPQHF
NA	TRBV5-1	TRBJ2-7	NA	TGCGCCAGCAGCTCCGGCCGGGGGCTGCCAGACTACGAGCAGTACTTC	CASSSGRGLPDYEQYF
TRBD1	TRBV19	TRBJ2-6	NA	TGTGCCAGTAGGAACCGGGACAGTAACTCTGGGGCCAACGTCCTGACTTTC	CASRNRDSNSGANVLTF